What follows are 26 T cell receptor beta chains derived from one specimen sequenced in a study of blood T cell repertoires in COVID-19. Sequencing was performed with immunoSEQ multiplex PCR; in TCRdb, only in-frame clones are kept and a portion is missing. The table records 84,000 or so clones, 83% of them present only once. The sequenced sample was peripheral blood. The receptors were sampled from a man of 80 years or more with active or convalescent COVID-19.

The chain has TRBV5-8 and TRBJ2-3; 8 nucleotides match TRBD1. The ends lost 1 base at V and 4 bases at J; junction bases unmatched: 8. Germline V gives CDR1 SGHTS, CDR2 YDEGEE. The CDR3 contains 16 residues. The CDR3 DNA is TGTGCCAGCAGCTTGCCTGGACAGGGTATCGCAGATACGCAGTATTTT. Translated, it gives CASSLPGQGIADTQYF.

Here the CDR3 reads CASSSGGAGLYEQYF. CDR3 bases: TGTGCCAGCAGTAGCGGGGGAGCGGGACTTTACGAGCAGTACTTC. This chain links TRBV6-5 with TRBJ2-7; 8 bases agree with TRBD2. With 5 bases clipped from V and 4 bases from J, the junction kept 10 bases outside the gene matches. The germline V gene has CDR1 MNHEY and CDR2 SVGAGI. CDR3 length: 15 residues.

This chain links TRBV20-1 with TRBJ1-3; the D gene is possibly TRBD1 (5 bases). The length of the CDR3 is 11 residues. Trimming left V 0 bases short and J 9 bases short, with 6 bases between. CDR1 is DFQATT and CDR2 is SNEGSKA in the germline V gene (reference sequence). CDR3 coding DNA: TGCAGTGCTAGAGATCAGGGCACCATATATTTT. Residues: CSARDQGTIYF.

The rearrangement joins TRBV24-1 to TRBJ2-7; 10 bases are a match to TRBD1. The trim removed 5 bases at V and 5 bases at J, leaving 5 bases unmatched. The CDR3 contains 14 residues. Germline V gene lookup returns CDR1 KGHDR and CDR2 SFDVKD. Here the CDR3 reads CATSVTGGINEQYF. Written as DNA, the CDR3 is TGTGCCACCAGTGTGACAGGGGGCATCAACGAGCAGTACTTC.

This chain connects TRBV28 to TRBJ1-1; TRBD1 aligns across 9 bases. The junction had 6 bases not matched to a gene; V was cut back by 6 bases and J by 4 bases. The germline gives CDR1 MDHEN, CDR2 SYDVKM. The CDR3 is 14 amino acids. As DNA, the CDR3 is TGTGCCAGCAGCCTGACAGGGGGGAGCACTGAAGCTTTCTTT. Translating gives CASSLTGGSTEAFF.

This chain uses TRBV7-9 with TRBJ2-3, with 8 nucleotides matching TRBD2. The V and J ends lost 6 bases and 0 bases, in that order; junction bases with no gene match: 14. This CDR3 is built from 18 residues. Germline loops: CDR1 SEHNR, CDR2 FQNEAQ (reference sequence). CDR3 in amino acids: CASSSLLGPSGSTDTQYF. The CDR3 DNA follows: TGTGCCAGCAGTTCCTTGTTGGGCCCTAGCGGGAGCACAGATACGCAGTATTTT.

This clone was seen just once. The genes are TRBV2 and TRBJ1-1, with D possibly being TRBD1 (5 bases). The CDR3 loop spans 13 amino acids. The germline V and J ends were trimmed by 3 bases and 1 base, with 6 bases remaining between them. Germline values: CDR1 SNHLY, CDR2 FYNNEI. CDR3 in DNA: TGTGCCAGCAGTGACAGGGAGAACACTGAAGCTTTCTTT. Protein sequence: CASSDRENTEAFF.

This clone was seen a single time. As DNA, the CDR3 is TGTGCCAGCAGTTACATGCCTCAGGGCCAGGGAAACACCATATATTTT. This codes for CASSYMPQGQGNTIYF. This chain uses TRBV6-5 with TRBJ1-3, with D tentatively TRBD1 (5 bases). The CDR3 has 16 amino acids. Trimming stripped 2 bases from V and 4 bases from J, with 15 bases between. Looked up from germline, CDR1 is MNHEY and CDR2 is SVGAGI.

V and J are TRBV3-1 (or the pseudogene TRBV3-2) and TRBJ2-3, with TRBD1 matching over 8 bases. This CDR3 comprises 16 residues. Looked up from germline, CDR1 is LGHDT and CDR2 is YNNKEL (reference sequence). Losses at the gene ends were 1 base for V and 0 bases for J; bases not matched to a gene: 3. Here the CDR3 reads CASSQVRGPSTDTQYF. Here the CDR3 DNA reads TGTGCCAGCAGCCAAGTCAGGGGGCCCAGCACAGATACGCAGTATTTT.

CDR3 sequence (DNA): TGTGCCAGCACCAACCGGGGGGGGGCGCCCGTTTACGAGCAGTACTTC. Translated: CASTNRGGAPVYEQYF. V and J are TRBV27 and TRBJ2-7, with 8 positions matching TRBD2. V lost 7 bases and J lost 4; bases outside the gene matches: 15. The germline V gene encodes CDR1 MNHEY and CDR2 SMNVEV (reference sequence). The CDR3 contains 16 residues.

The chain couples TRBV28 to TRBJ2-2; D perhaps matches TRBD2 (6 bases). V was clipped by 3 bases and J by 2 bases, with 13 bases between them. Per germline, CDR1 MDHEN and CDR2 SYDVKM. The CDR3 is 16 amino acids. CDR3: CASSFGGLGNTGELFF. Written as DNA, the CDR3 is TGTGCCAGCAGTTTTGGGGGACTGGGCAACACCGGGGAGCTGTTTTTT.

The chain is built from TRBV6-5 and TRBJ1-5; D remains ambiguous. This CDR3 contains 14 residues. V was clipped by 6 bases and J by 0 bases, with 9 bases between them. Germline V gene sequence: CDR1 MNHEY, CDR2 SVGAGI. CDR3 nucleotide sequence: TGTGCCAGCAGCCCACAGAATAGCAATCAGCCCCAGCATTTT. Residues: CASSPQNSNQPQHF.

This clone appeared a few times. The chain employs TRBV10-3 and TRBJ2-1; 10 bases map to TRBD2. Germline CDR1 reads ENHRY; CDR2 reads SYGVKD. The length of the CDR3 is 14 residues. Trimming removed 4 bases from V and 7 bases from J; junction bases left unmatched: 4. The CDR3 spells CAISASGSWNEQFF. DNA of the CDR3: TGTGCCATCAGTGCTAGCGGGAGCTGGAATGAGCAGTTCTTC.

V and J are TRBV6-2 or TRBV6-3 and TRBJ1-2; 9 bases are shared with TRBD1. V lost 4 bases, J lost 5 bases, and 14 bases stayed unmatched. CDR1 MNHEY and CDR2 SVGEGT come from the germline V gene. CDR3 size: 17 residues. Written as DNA, the CDR3 is TGTGCCAGCAGTTTACCTTCAGGACAGGGGCGGAGATATGGCTACACCTTC. Its protein product is CASSLPSGQGRRYGYTF.

CDR3 loop: CASSLGRSLGTEAFF. The DNA for the CDR3 is TGTGCCAGCAGCTTAGGCAGGTCATTGGGCACTGAAGCTTTCTTT. This rearrangement joins TRBV7-8 to TRBJ1-1; D ambiguous. The V and J ends lost 1 base and 4 bases respectively, with 13 bases between them. The CDR3 runs to 15 residues. CDR1 and CDR2 from the germline V gene are SGHVS and FQNEAQ. Full variable domain (missing parts from reference TRBV7-8 and TRBJ1-1): GAGVSQSPRYKVAKRGQDVALRCDPISGHVSLFWYQQALGQGPEFLTYFQNEAQLDKSGLPSDRFFAERPEGSVSTLKIQRTQQEDSAVYLCASSLGRSLGTEAFFGQGTRLTVV.

The chain has TRBV30 and TRBJ1-4; the match to TRBD1 covers 9 bases. The CDR3 extends over 18 amino acids. Germline assignment: CDR1 GTSNPN and CDR2 SVGIG (reference sequence). Trimming took 1 base from V and 0 from J; bases not matched to a gene: 9. The CDR3 region has the DNA TGTGCCTGGAGTGCCCGGACAGGGGAACCCGCAACTAATGAAAAACTGTTTTTT. Protein: CAWSARTGEPATNEKLFF.

This clone was seen only a few times. The chain combines TRBV5-5 with TRBJ1-6, with D possibly being TRBD1 (5 bases). The length of the CDR3 is 17 residues. Germline values: CDR1 SGHKS, CDR2 YYEKEE (reference sequence). The germline V and J ends were trimmed by 4 bases and 0 bases, with 14 bases remaining between them. The DNA for the CDR3 is TGTGCCAGCAGCGGAACAGGAGATCCCTCCTATAATTCACCCCTCCACTTT. This encodes CASSGTGDPSYNSPLHF.

Only one count was recorded for this clone. The chain couples TRBV2 to TRBJ2-7, with 12 bases lining up with TRBD2. Per the germline V gene, CDR1 is SNHLY and CDR2 is FYNNEI. The CDR3 totals 15 residues. V lost 6 bases, J lost 9 bases, and 12 bases stayed unmatched. CDR3 coding DNA: TGTGCCAGCAGGCCCGAGACTAGCGGGGGCCGGGGGCAGTACTTC. Its protein is CASRPETSGGRGQYF.

V gene TRBV10-3 combines with J gene TRBJ2-3, with 9 nucleotides matching TRBD2. V lost 0 bases, J lost 2 bases, and 3 bases stayed unmatched. The length of the CDR3 is 16 residues. CDR1 and CDR2 from the germline V gene are ENHRY and SYGVKD. CDR3 residues: CAISESGGRATDTQYF. In nucleotides, the CDR3 is TGTGCCATCAGTGAGTCCGGCGGGAGGGCCACAGATACGCAGTATTTT.

V gene TRBV6-5 combines with J gene TRBJ2-1; 9 positions agree with TRBD2. The CDR3 loop spans 15 amino acids. V dropped 5 bases and J dropped 8; count of bases not matched to a gene: 10. Germline-derived CDR1 and CDR2 are MNHEY and SVGAGI. The CDR3 sequence is CASSRSGGQLDEQFF. The CDR3 DNA follows: TGTGCCAGCAGTCGTAGCGGGGGCCAGTTAGATGAGCAGTTCTTC.

This chain connects TRBV7-6 to TRBJ2-2; perhaps TRBD1 as D (5 bases). V lost 1 base and J 2 bases, leaving 8 bases between the germline ends. Germline V gene data show CDR1 as SGHVS and CDR2 as FNYEAQ. The CDR3 loop spans 15 amino acids. CDR3 loop: CASSLVRANTGELFF. Here the CDR3 DNA reads TGTGCCAGCAGCTTAGTCAGGGCTAACACCGGGGAGCTGTTTTTT.

The chain uses TRBV2 and TRBJ1-1, with 9 bases aligning to TRBD1. V lost 8 bases and J lost 5; bases outside the gene matches: 6. This CDR3 contains 13 residues. CDR1 and CDR2 (germline): SNHLY, FYNNEI. This chain's CDR3 is CASGTGLFTEAFF. The CDR3 bases are TGTGCCAGCGGGACAGGGCTTTTTACTGAAGCTTTCTTT.

The chain carries TRBV5-4 and TRBJ2-7; tentatively, D is TRBD2 (6 bases). V shed 4 bases and J shed 2 bases, with 16 bases lying between them. Germline V gene data show CDR1 as SGHNT and CDR2 as YYREEE (reference sequence). The CDR3 sequence is 15 residues long. CDR3 sequence: CASSRSRRGTYEQYF. The CDR3 region has the DNA TGTGCCAGCAGCCGTTCTCGCCGGGGGACCTACGAGCAGTACTTC. Full variable domain (missing parts from reference TRBV5-4 and TRBJ2-7): ETGVTQSPTHLIKTRGQQVTLRCSSQSGHNTVSWYQQALGQGPQFIFQYYREEENGRGNFPPRFSGLQFPNYSSELNVNALELDDSALYLCASSRSRRGTYEQYFGPGTRLTVT.

The chain joins TRBV5-1 to TRBJ1-2; 10 bases line up with TRBD1. This CDR3 comprises 14 residues. J lost 3 bases, V lost 7 bases, and 6 bases had no gene match. Germline CDR1 is SGHRS and CDR2 is YFSETQ. Written as DNA, the CDR3 is TGCGCCAGCGGTGACAGGGGGCTTGACTATGGCTACACCTTC. Its translation: CASGDRGLDYGYTF.

The chain is built from TRBV7-6 and TRBJ1-5, with 9 bases identical to TRBD1. The germline gives CDR1 SGHVS, CDR2 FNYEAQ. V lost 5 bases, J lost 4 bases, and 6 bases stayed unmatched. The CDR3 contains 15 residues. The CDR3 nucleotides are TGTGCCAGCAGCCCTGGGACAGGGCCAAATCAGCCCCAGCATTTT. Translation: CASSPGTGPNQPQHF. Variable domain in full (rest from reference TRBV7-6 and TRBJ1-5): GAGVSQSPRYKVTKRGQDVALRCDPISGHVSLYWYRQALGQGPEFLTYFNYEAQQDKSGLPNDRFSAERPEGSISTLTIQRTEQRDSAMYRCASSPGTGPNQPQHFGDGTRLSIL.

This rearrangement joins TRBV29-1 to TRBJ1-2, with D possibly matching TRBD1 (6 bases). CDR3 size: 15 residues. V lost 1 base, J lost 4 bases, and 16 bases lay in between. Germline assignment: CDR1 SQVTM and CDR2 ANQGSEA. CDR3 protein: CSVEVVGRGSYGYTF. CDR3 DNA sequence: TGCAGCGTTGAAGTTGTGGGCAGGGGCAGCTATGGCTACACCTTC.